A single sample is the source of the 14 T cell receptor beta chains below, sequenced in a study of blood T cell repertoires in COVID-19. This table comes from immunoSEQ multiplex PCR, and its TCRdb copy is limited to in-frame clones, with some not included. The top ten clones hold 3.5% to 4.5% of a sample with some 150,000 clones, approximately 90% of them seen once. The sequenced sample was peripheral blood. All receptors derive from a middle-aged woman with acute or convalescent COVID-19.

This chain connects TRBV18 to TRBJ1-5, with D possibly being TRBD1 (6 bases). Deletions cut 6 bases from V and 4 bases from J, with 10 bases between. There are 13 residues in the CDR3. Germline V gene data show CDR1 as KGHSH and CDR2 as LQKENI. Here the CDR3 reads CASSLDRNQPQHF. DNA for the CDR3: TGTGCCAGCTCCCTAGACAGGAATCAGCCCCAGCATTTT. Full variable domain (missing parts from reference TRBV18 and TRBJ1-5): NAGVMQNPRHLVRRRGQEARLRCSPMKGHSHVYWYRQLPEEGLKFMVYLQKENIIDESGMPKERFSAEFPKEGPSILRIQQVVRGDSAAYFCASSLDRNQPQHFGDGTRLSIL.

The V gene is TRBV7-8, the J gene TRBJ1-5; D might be TRBD1 (6 bases). V dropped 4 bases and J dropped 5 bases, with 12 bases sitting between them. CDR3 length: 14 amino acids. Germline lookup yields CDR1 SGHVS and CDR2 FQNEAQ. The CDR3 region has the DNA TGTGCCAGCAGCTACCGGGACACTTATCAGCCCCAGCATTTT. Protein product: CASSYRDTYQPQHF.

There are a few counts of this clone. The same CDR3 arises from other DNA sequences in this sample as well. The V gene is TRBV18, the J gene TRBJ1-4; 9 bases are shared with TRBD1. Germline CDR1 and CDR2: KGHSH and LQKENI. V shed 6 bases and J 8 bases; nucleotides not matched to a gene: 7. The CDR3 length is 14 residues. CDR3 sequence: CASSPRTGDEKLFF. CDR3 in DNA: TGTGCCAGCTCGCCAAGGACAGGGGACGAAAAACTGTTTTTT. The whole variable domain, filled in from reference TRBV18 and TRBJ1-4, reads NAGVMQNPRHLVRRRGQEARLRCSPMKGHSHVYWYRQLPEEGLKFMVYLQKENIIDESGMPKERFSAEFPKEGPSILRIQQVVRGDSAAYFCASSPRTGDEKLFFGSGTQLSVL.

The chain employs TRBV7-8 and TRBJ2-2, with 10 bases that match TRBD2. CDR3 length: 14 residues. Per germline, CDR1 SGHVS and CDR2 FQNEAQ. The junction had 5 bases not matched to a gene; V was cut back by 5 bases and J by 8 bases. The CDR3 region is CASSPRTSGGELFF. The DNA of the CDR3 is TGTGCCAGCAGCCCCCGGACTAGCGGTGGGGAGCTGTTTTTT.

This chain uses TRBV6-1 with TRBJ1-2; D gene unclear. Between the trimmed V and J ends, which lost 1 base and 6 bases, there was a span of 21 bases. Germline V gives CDR1 MNHNS, CDR2 SASEGT. The CDR3 contains 17 residues. The CDR3 region is CASSEGNGYLTSNGYTF. The CDR3 DNA reads as TGTGCCAGCAGTGAAGGGAACGGATATTTGACTTCGAATGGCTACACCTTC.

Ten or more counts support this clone. This rearrangement joins TRBV6-5 to TRBJ2-2; D unclear. The germline CDR1 and CDR2 sequences are MNHEY and SVGAGI. The CDR3 has 14 residues. V gave up 0 bases and J gave up 5 bases, with 7 bases separating them. The CDR3 region has the DNA TGTGCCAGCAGTTACTCGATCGAGACCGGGGAGCTGTTTTTT. It codes for CASSYSIETGELFF.

This chain links TRBV7-2 with TRBJ2-1; D is uncertain. The ends were cut back, 5 bases at V and 0 bases at J, with 11 bases in the middle. From germline, CDR1 is SGHTA and CDR2 FQGNSA. This CDR3 spans 15 amino acids. As DNA, the CDR3 is TGTGCCAGCAGCCCAAGGCGAGGCTCCTACAATGAGCAGTTCTTC. Translation gives CASSPRRGSYNEQFF. The variable domain in full, completed from reference TRBV7-2 and TRBJ2-1, reads GAGVSQSPSNKVTEKGKDVELRCDPISGHTALYWYRQSLGQGLEFLIYFQGNSAPDKSGLPSDRFSAERTGGSVSTLTIQRTQQEDSAVYLCASSPRRGSYNEQFFGPGTRLTVL.

The chain employs TRBV19 and TRBJ1-5; D is unresolved. CDR1 LNHDA and CDR2 SQIVND come from the germline V gene (reference sequence). The ends were cut back, 3 bases at V and 0 bases at J, with 9 bases in the middle. The length of the CDR3 is 15 residues. The CDR3 sequence is CASSIIADSNQPQHF. CDR3 coding DNA: TGTGCCAGTAGTATTATCGCGGATAGCAATCAGCCCCAGCATTTT.

The V call is TRBV4-3, the J call TRBJ1-5; no reliable D call. The CDR3 has 15 residues. Trimming removed 0 bases at V and 6 bases at J, with 12 bases between. The germline V gene has CDR1 LGHNA and CDR2 YSLEER. The CDR3 DNA reads as TGCGCCAGCAGCCAAGATCGTCAGGTCAGTCAGCCCCAGCATTTT. This codes for CASSQDRQVSQPQHF.

The chain links TRBV3-1 (or the pseudogene TRBV3-2) to TRBJ2-1, with D possibly matching TRBD1 (5 bases). CDR3 size: 17 residues. Germline-derived CDR1 and CDR2 are LGHDT and YNNKEL (reference sequence). V lost 4 bases and J lost 3, with 19 bases in between. The CDR3 spells CASSRSVRVGFYNEQFF. CDR3 DNA: TGTGCCAGCAGCCGAAGTGTCAGGGTTGGCTTCTACAATGAGCAGTTCTTC.

This chain links TRBV18 with TRBJ2-7; TRBD1 matches at 7 bases. The junction had 4 bases not matched to a gene; V was cut back by 0 bases and J by 2 bases. Germline V gene sequence: CDR1 KGHSH, CDR2 LQKENI. This CDR3 spans 15 amino acids. In nucleotides, the CDR3 is TGTGCCAGCTCACCACCGTGGACAGGTCCCTACGAGCAGTACTTC. Protein sequence: CASSPPWTGPYEQYF.

The V call is TRBV12-5, the J call TRBJ1-4; 9 bases align to TRBD1. CDR1 and CDR2 (germline): LGHNT, FRNRAP. The CDR3 runs 15 residues. Trimming removed 6 bases from V and 8 bases from J; junction bases left unmatched: 10. CDR3 loop: CASGVGQGQFEKLFF. As DNA, the CDR3 is TGTGCTAGTGGAGTGGGACAGGGACAGTTCGAAAAACTGTTTTTT.

The rearrangement uses TRBV7-8 and TRBJ1-5; D remains unclear. From germline, CDR1 is SGHVS and CDR2 FQNEAQ. The CDR3 has 15 residues. V gave up 4 bases and J gave up 5 bases, with 15 bases separating them. This CDR3 is CASSSSRFPHQPQHF. CDR3 DNA: TGTGCCAGCAGCTCAAGCAGGTTCCCCCATCAGCCCCAGCATTTT.

This clone was recorded a few times. Here the CDR3 reads CASSLGGGDTEAFF. For the CDR3, the DNA is TGTGCCAGCAGCTTGGGGGGGGGAGACACTGAAGCTTTCTTT. The chain employs TRBV5-4 and TRBJ1-1, with D perhaps TRBD1 (5 bases). CDR3 length: 14 residues. The ends were cut back, 0 bases at V and 3 bases at J, with 9 bases in the middle. Germline loops: CDR1 SGHNT, CDR2 YYREEE (reference sequence).